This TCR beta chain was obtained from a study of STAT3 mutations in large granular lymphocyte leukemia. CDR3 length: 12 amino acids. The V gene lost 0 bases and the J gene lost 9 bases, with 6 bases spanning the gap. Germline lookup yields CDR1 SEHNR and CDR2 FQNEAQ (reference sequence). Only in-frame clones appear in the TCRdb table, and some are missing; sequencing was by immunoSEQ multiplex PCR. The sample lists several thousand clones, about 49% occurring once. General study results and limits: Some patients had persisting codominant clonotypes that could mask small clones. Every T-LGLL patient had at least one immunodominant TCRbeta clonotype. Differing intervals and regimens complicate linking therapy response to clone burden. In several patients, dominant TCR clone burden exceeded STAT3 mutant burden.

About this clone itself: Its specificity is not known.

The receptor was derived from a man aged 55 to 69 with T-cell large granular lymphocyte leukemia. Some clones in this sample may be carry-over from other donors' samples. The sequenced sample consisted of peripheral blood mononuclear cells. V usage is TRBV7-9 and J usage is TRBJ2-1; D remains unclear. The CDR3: CASSLASGEQFF. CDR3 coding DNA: TGTGCCAGCAGCTTAGCGTCGGGTGAGCAGTTCTTC.